Below, 4 T cell receptor beta chains from the same sample are listed, as sequenced in a study of blood T cells in healthy people across ages. A second PCR of 7 to 11 cycles used a sample-barcoded 5' primer and a J-beta primer mix. TCRdb reanalysed the 5' RACE reads using MiXCR and keeps one entry per CDR3 protein. Of approximately 1.5 million distinct CDR3 sequences listed, approximately 39% were seen once; the top ten hold about 4%. The sequenced material came from blood. The receptors were gathered from a woman aged 18-35 years in good health.

V and J are TRBV11-2 and TRBJ1-2; D is perhaps TRBD1 (5 bases). The germline V gene encodes CDR1 SGHAT and CDR2 FQNNGV. CDR3 length: 13 residues. Trimming shortened V by 2 bases and J by 7 bases, and 11 bases separated the two germline ends. This CDR3 is CASSLNQGGGYTF. The CDR3 coding sequence is TGTGCCAGCAGCTTAAATCAGGGCGGTGGCTACACCTTC.

In nucleotides, the CDR3 is TGTGCCAGCAGCTATATAGCGGAAGATACGCAGTATTTT. Translating it yields CASSYIAEDTQYF. V gene TRBV13 combines with J gene TRBJ2-3; D is perhaps TRBD2 (6 bases). V lost 4 bases and J lost 5, with 10 bases in between. Germline CDR1 is PRHDT and CDR2 is FYEKMQ (reference sequence). CDR3 length: 13 amino acids.

This chain joins TRBV20-1 and TRBJ2-5, with D unclear. This CDR3 has 15 residues. The V gene's germline CDR1 is DFQATT and CDR2 SNEGSKA (reference sequence). V was clipped by 7 bases and J by 1 base, with 19 bases between them. CDR3 residues: CSVRPTVVLQETQYF. DNA of the CDR3: TGCAGTGTCAGACCGACGGTGGTCCTCCAAGAGACCCAGTACTTC.

This clonotype appeared a single time. The junction departs from the called germline gene at one end, perhaps through a read error. The J gene is TRBJ2-7, the V gene TRBV7-2, with D unresolved. The DNA end favors TRBJ2-4, so the J call may be wrong. The CDR3 consists of 12 residues. Germline assignment: CDR1 SGHTA and CDR2 FQGNSA. This chain's CDR3 is CVSSSLANIQYF. CDR3 nucleotides: TGTGTCAGCAGCTCACTCGCTAACATTCAGTACTTC.